The clone carrying this TCR beta chain was seen many times. With iRepertoire HTBI primers and Arm-PCR of CDR3 regions, TCR beta libraries were built. In TCRdb, the multiplex PCR reads were re-called with MiXCR into one record per CDR3 protein. The sample has about 660,000 distinct CDR3 sequences, about 30% seen once. The sample belongs to a study of regulatory T cells in long-lasting Graves disease. The CDR3 length is 14 residues. From germline, CDR1 is MDHEN and CDR2 SYDVKM. Between the trimmed V and J ends, which lost 2 bases and 4 bases, there was a span of 11 bases. Time point here: persistent/refractory GD, antithyroid drugs over 5 years with positive TRAb. Researchers made the TCR library from RNA that was extracted from PBMCs.

This sequence originates from a female donor with Graves disease. The chain joins TRBV28 to TRBJ1-1, with D possibly matching TRBD1 (5 bases). Sequencing was performed on peripheral blood mononuclear cells (PBMCs), taken when the disease was refractory, from a patient treated with antithyroid drugs. CDR3 sequence (DNA): TGTGCCAGCAGTTTACGGGGGTATGGCACTGAAGCTTTCTTT. As protein: CASSLRGYGTEAFF.